The 25 T cell receptor beta chains below come from one sample, sequenced in a study of cytomegalovirus exposure and HLA in healthy donors. The PCR ran on 60 Vbeta and 13 Jbeta primers. TCRdb's table, derived via immunoSEQ multiplex PCR, lists solely in-frame clones and lacks some. The sample contains some 150,000 clones, about four fifths of which appear only once. Sequencing was carried out using PBMCs. The source of these receptors is a male donor in good health and CMV-seronegative.

The chain recombines TRBV7-2 with TRBJ1-1, with TRBD1 as a possible D gene (5 bases). V shed 5 bases and J shed 2 bases, with 12 bases lying between them. Germline-derived CDR1 and CDR2 are SGHTA and FQGNSA. The CDR3 length is 14 residues. CDR3 DNA sequence: TGTGCCAGCAGCGCCCTCGACAGTAACACTGAAGCTTTCTTT. Encoded protein: CASSALDSNTEAFF.

V and J are TRBV7-2 and TRBJ2-7; no firm D call. The V end was cut by 2 bases, the J end by 3 bases, with 5 bases between. The CDR3 length is 12 residues. Germline V gene data show CDR1 as SGHTA and CDR2 as FQGNSA. The CDR3 coding sequence is TGTGCCAGCAGCTTACCCGGCTACGAGCAGTACTTC. Residues: CASSLPGYEQYF.

This clone showed up just once. The CDR3 DNA sequence: TGTGCCAGCATTGGACAGGGGATCTGGGGCTACACCTTC. It translates to CASIGQGIWGYTF. This chain connects TRBV19 to TRBJ1-2; 9 bases map to TRBD1. CDR1 is LNHDA and CDR2 is SQIVND in the germline V gene (reference sequence). Losses at the gene ends were 9 bases for V and 8 bases for J; bases not matched to a gene: 10. The CDR3 length is 13 residues.

The chain combines TRBV6-6 with TRBJ1-5, with TRBD1 matching 8 bases. This CDR3 comprises 13 residues. Germline CDR1 and CDR2: MNHNY and SVGAGI (reference sequence). J gave up 2 bases and V 6 bases, and 0 bases lay outside the gene matches. The CDR3 here is CASRTGGNQPQHF. DNA of the CDR3: TGTGCCAGCAGGACAGGGGGCAATCAGCCCCAGCATTTT.

V gene TRBV11-2 combines with J gene TRBJ2-1; D gene unclear. Germline V lookup: CDR1 SGHAT, CDR2 FQNNGV. V was trimmed by 10 bases and J by 0 bases, leaving 13 bases between them. CDR3 length: 14 residues. The DNA of the CDR3 is TGTGCCACCTCTCTAGAGAGCTCCTACAATGAGCAGTTCTTC. Translated: CATSLESSYNEQFF. Complete variable domain (other parts from reference TRBV11-2 and TRBJ2-1): EAGVAQSPRYKIIEKRQSVAFWCNPISGHATLYWYQQILGQGPKLLIQFQNNGVVDDSQLPKDRFSAERLKGVDSTLKIQPAKLEDSAVYLCATSLESSYNEQFFGPGTRLTVL.

The chain is built from TRBV5-8 and TRBJ1-5, with unresolved D. Deletions cut 1 base from V and 0 bases from J, with 11 bases between. Germline V gene sequence: CDR1 SGHTS, CDR2 YDEGEE. This CDR3 is 16 amino acids long. The CDR3 region has the DNA TGTGCCAGCAGCTTGAGTTCTAGTAATAGCAATCAGCCCCAGCATTTT. This translates into CASSLSSSNSNQPQHF.

The V gene is TRBV7-2, the J gene TRBJ1-2, with a possible D match to TRBD1 (5 bases). Trimming removed 2 bases from V and 8 bases from J, with 24 bases in between. The CDR3 is 17 amino acids. Germline loops: CDR1 SGHTA, CDR2 FQGNSA. The CDR3: CASSLRGRPTRSEGYTF. The CDR3 DNA reads TGTGCCAGCAGCTTAAGGGGCAGGCCGACTCGATCGGAAGGCTACACCTTC.

This clone was detected only a few times. J is TRBJ1-3 and V is TRBV9; D is possibly TRBD1 (5 bases). The CDR3 length is 15 residues. Germline CDR1 is SGDLS and CDR2 is YYNGEE. The germline V and J ends were trimmed by 1 base and 0 bases, with 8 bases remaining between them. The CDR3 protein is CASSVFGHSGNTIYF. The CDR3 coding sequence is TGTGCCAGCAGCGTATTTGGACACTCTGGAAACACCATATATTTT.

The chain combines TRBV30 with TRBJ2-7; 9 bases line up with TRBD2. The CDR3 has 13 residues. Trimming removed 0 bases from V and 11 bases from J; junction bases left unmatched: 8. Looked up from germline, CDR1 is GTSNPN and CDR2 is SVGIG (reference sequence). The CDR3 DNA reads as TGTGCCTGGAGTGTAACGGGGACTAGCTCGGAGTACTTC. Protein: CAWSVTGTSSEYF.

This chain connects TRBV19 to TRBJ2-7, with TRBD1 identical over 7 bases. The ends lost 4 bases at V and 2 bases at J; junction bases unmatched: 8. CDR3 length equals 15 residues. Germline CDR1 and CDR2: LNHDA and SQIVND (reference sequence). The CDR3 here is CASSTTRDSAYEQYF. CDR3 sequence (DNA): TGTGCCAGTAGTACTACCCGGGACAGCGCCTACGAGCAGTACTTC.

V and J are TRBV5-4 and TRBJ1-1; unclear D gene. The CDR3 contains 15 residues. The germline V gene has CDR1 SGHNT and CDR2 YYREEE (reference sequence). V gave up 2 bases and J gave up 0 bases, with 11 bases separating them. CDR3 in amino acids: CASSLFNSLNTEAFF. For the CDR3, the DNA is TGTGCCAGCAGCTTATTCAACAGCCTGAACACTGAAGCTTTCTTT.

The chain has TRBV2 and TRBJ2-4, with a weak D call TRBD2 (7 bases). Germline CDR1 reads SNHLY; CDR2 reads FYNNEI. There are 13 residues in the CDR3. Trimming cost V 9 bases and J 1 base, with 10 bases left between them. The CDR3 loop reads CASAGAAKNIQYF. In nucleotides, the CDR3 is TGTGCCAGTGCGGGGGCTGCCAAAAACATTCAGTACTTC.

The sample holds one count of this clone. At one end the junction does not follow the germline gene, possibly because of a read error. This chain links TRBV29-1 with TRBJ1-6, with D possibly TRBD1 on 5 matching bases. CDR3 size: 19 residues. Germline-derived CDR1 and CDR2 are SQVTM and ANQGSEA. The CDR3 loop is CSVEDYYSLRGSYNSPLHF. Here the CDR3 DNA reads TGCAGCGTCGAAGATTATTACAGCTTAAGGGGCTCCTATAATTCACCCCTCCACTTT. The entire variable domain, with the rest obtained from reference TRBV29-1 and TRBJ1-6, is as follows: SAVISQKPSRDICQRGTSLTIQCQVDSQVTMMFWYRQQPGQSLTLIATANQGSEATYESGFVIDKFPISRPNLTFSTLTVSNMSPEDSSIYLCSVEDYYSLRGSYNSPLHFGNGTRLTVT.

The gene calls are TRBV5-1 and TRBJ1-4; the match to TRBD1 covers 7 bases. J gave up 8 bases and V 4 bases, and 8 bases lay outside the gene matches. The CDR3 is 14 residues long. CDR1 and CDR2 (germline): SGHRS, YFSETQ. The CDR3 is CASSPKGAEEKLFF. For the CDR3, the DNA is TGCGCCAGCAGCCCAAAGGGGGCGGAGGAAAAACTGTTTTTT.

The DNA for the CDR3 is TGTGCCAGCAGCTTAGTCGCGAACTACAATGAGCAGTTCTTC. It specifies CASSLVANYNEQFF. V and J are TRBV7-2 and TRBJ2-1; D not resolved. The CDR3 is 14 residues long. Trimming took 1 base from V and 3 from J, leaving 7 bases between them. Per the germline V gene, CDR1 is SGHTA and CDR2 is FQGNSA.

The rearrangement uses TRBV18 and TRBJ2-5, with 9 bases that match TRBD1. The V gene end was trimmed by 3 bases and the J gene end by 4 bases; junction bases not matched to a gene: 3. CDR1 KGHSH and CDR2 LQKENI come from the germline V gene. The CDR3 sequence is 14 residues long. The CDR3 loop is CASSPSTGGETQYF. CDR3 in DNA: TGTGCCAGCTCACCGTCGACAGGGGGAGAGACCCAGTACTTC.

The J gene is TRBJ1-1, the V gene TRBV2; D not resolved. The germline V and J ends were trimmed by 4 bases and 6 bases, with 15 bases remaining between them. Germline V gene lookup returns CDR1 SNHLY and CDR2 FYNNEI. This CDR3 comprises 14 residues. CDR3: CASSVSTGNPEAFF. Written as DNA, the CDR3 is TGTGCCAGCAGTGTATCGACGGGGAATCCTGAAGCTTTCTTT.

CDR3 bases: TGTGCCAGCAGTTACTCTCCAGGGGGTGCAAACGAGCAGTACTTC. It yields the protein CASSYSPGGANEQYF. This chain connects TRBV6-5 to TRBJ2-7; the match to TRBD1 covers 7 bases. The CDR3 is made up of 15 amino acids. V was clipped by 0 bases and J by 5 bases; unmatched bases: 7. Germline assignment: CDR1 MNHEY and CDR2 SVGAGI.

The J gene is TRBJ2-2, the V gene TRBV15, with TRBD2 matching 8 bases. V was clipped by 3 bases and J by 4 bases; unmatched bases: 7. Germline V lookup: CDR1 LNHNV, CDR2 YYDKDF (reference sequence). The CDR3 spans 16 residues. This CDR3 reads CATSSPGLGSTGELFF. CDR3 nucleotides: TGTGCCACCAGCAGTCCGGGACTAGGAAGCACCGGGGAGCTGTTTTTT.

This clone was detected once. The V gene is TRBV7-9, the J gene TRBJ2-5; 7 nucleotides agree with TRBD1. Unmatched junction bases numbered 11, after V lost 5 bases and J lost 5 bases. The CDR3 extends over 15 amino acids. Germline V lookup: CDR1 SEHNR, CDR2 FQNEAQ (reference sequence). The CDR3 DNA sequence: TGTGCCAGCAGCAAACGACAGGGTCTGGGGGAGACCCAGTACTTC. It is translated as CASSKRQGLGETQYF.

This clone was found once. The chain is built from TRBV23-1 and TRBJ1-5, with a possible D match to TRBD1 (6 bases). TRBV23-1 is recorded as an ORF, its role being uncertain. The CDR3 runs to 15 residues. V lost 10 bases to trimming and J lost 6 bases, with 22 bases between them. The DNA for the CDR3 is TGCGCCACCAACGGGGGGGCGAGCCGTGGTCAGCCCCAGCATTTT. It is translated as CATNGGASRGQPQHF.

The V gene is TRBV20-1, the J gene TRBJ1-1; 7 bases map to TRBD1. Germline loops: CDR1 DFQATT, CDR2 SNEGSKA (reference sequence). The CDR3 is made up of 10 amino acids. J gave up 10 bases and V 6 bases, and 5 bases lay outside the gene matches. The DNA for the CDR3 is TGCAGTGCCGGAGACAGGGCAGCTTTCTTT. Translating gives CSAGDRAAFF.

V gene TRBV7-2 combines with J gene TRBJ1-5, with 9 positions matching TRBD1. The CDR3 sequence is 17 residues long. Germline assignment: CDR1 SGHTA and CDR2 FQGNSA. Trimming removed 3 bases from V and 0 bases from J; junction bases left unmatched: 6. The CDR3 DNA is TGTGCCAGCAGCTTTATGGGACAGGGACATAGCAATCAGCCCCAGCATTTT. Its translation: CASSFMGQGHSNQPQHF. Complete variable domain (other parts from reference TRBV7-2 and TRBJ1-5): GAGVSQSPSNKVTEKGKDVELRCDPISGHTALYWYRQSLGQGLEFLIYFQGNSAPDKSGLPSDRFSAERTGGSVSTLTIQRTQQEDSAVYLCASSFMGQGHSNQPQHFGDGTRLSIL.

V is TRBV5-4 and J is TRBJ2-7, with 8 nucleotides matching TRBD2. In germline, CDR1 is SGHNT, CDR2 YYREEE (reference sequence). The CDR3 runs 15 residues. J was trimmed by 0 bases and V by 1 base; bases with no gene match: 3. This chain's CDR3 is CASSLLGGGSYEQYF. The DNA of the CDR3 is TGTGCCAGCAGCTTGCTCGGGGGGGGCTCCTACGAGCAGTACTTC. Using reference TRBV5-4 and TRBJ2-7 for the parts outside the CDR3, the full variable domain is ETGVTQSPTHLIKTRGQQVTLRCSSQSGHNTVSWYQQALGQGPQFIFQYYREEENGRGNFPPRFSGLQFPNYSSELNVNALELDDSALYLCASSLLGGGSYEQYFGPGTRLTVT.

In this sample, this clone turned up once. The chain links TRBV14 to TRBJ1-1; TRBD1 might be the D (5 bases). In germline, CDR1 is SGHDN, CDR2 FVKESK. V lost 3 bases and J 3 bases, leaving 11 bases between the germline ends. The CDR3 is 14 residues long. This chain's CDR3 is CASSQGRAYTEAFF. CDR3 DNA sequence: TGTGCCAGCAGCCAGGGCAGGGCCTACACTGAAGCTTTCTTT.